Shown below are 23 T cell receptor beta chains from a single sample sequenced in a study of high-grade serous ovarian cancer treatment subgroups. Here immunoSEQ multiplex PCR was the method, and the copy in TCRdb shows in-frame clones only, minus some. The table lists under 1,500 clones, 60% to 85% of them singletons, with 6.5% to 8% in the top ten. Tumor samples were taken before definitive surgery or chemotherapy. Sequenced input: tumor tissue. These receptors were taken from a human donor with high-grade serous ovarian cancer.

The chain couples TRBV11-2 to TRBJ2-3; D perhaps matches TRBD2 (7 bases). V lost 1 base and J 3 bases, leaving 14 bases between the germline ends. The CDR3 has 16 residues. CDR1 and CDR2 (germline): SGHAT, FQNNGV. This CDR3 reads CASSLAGAGATDTQYF. Written as DNA, the CDR3 is TGTGCCAGCAGCTTAGCCGGGGCGGGGGCGACAGATACGCAGTATTTT.

The chain uses TRBV6-5 and TRBJ2-5; 7 bases fit TRBD1. V gave up 7 bases and J gave up 0 bases; unmatched junction bases: 5. Germline V CDR1 and CDR2: MNHEY, SVGAGI. The CDR3 is 14 residues long. The CDR3 bases are TGTGCCAGCAAGAGGACAGGTAACCAAGAGACCCAGTACTTC. Translation gives CASKRTGNQETQYF.

V gene TRBV19 combines with J gene TRBJ2-7, with D possibly called TRBD1 or TRBD2 (5 bases each). The length of the CDR3 is 13 residues. Trimming stripped 6 bases from V and 0 bases from J, with 9 bases between. Per the germline V gene, CDR1 is LNHDA and CDR2 is SQIVND (reference sequence). The CDR3 is CASSPGSSYEQYF. The CDR3 DNA follows: TGTGCCAGTAGCCCAGGGAGCTCCTACGAGCAGTACTTC.

V and J are TRBV15 and TRBJ2-6, with 7 bases fitting TRBD2. The CDR3 is 16 amino acids. V lost 0 bases, J lost 4 bases, and 3 bases stayed unmatched. Germline V lookup: CDR1 LNHNV, CDR2 YYDKDF (reference sequence). CDR3 region: CATSREGGGGANVLTF. The CDR3 bases are TGTGCCACCAGCAGAGAGGGGGGAGGGGGGGCCAACGTCCTGACTTTC.

Only a few counts were recorded for this clone. The chain is built from TRBV6-1 and TRBJ1-5, with a weak D call TRBD1 (5 bases). The CDR3 loop spans 14 amino acids. The germline V and J ends were trimmed by 3 bases and 7 bases, with 13 bases remaining between them. Germline values: CDR1 MNHNS, CDR2 SASEGT. Here the CDR3 DNA reads TGTGCCAGCAGTGAGGCCGGGACGGGCCAGCCCCAGCATTTT. Amino acid sequence: CASSEAGTGQPQHF.

This chain links TRBV4-1 with TRBJ2-3; D is undetermined. V was clipped by 1 base and J by 4 bases, with 9 bases between them. Germline V gene sequence: CDR1 MGHRA, CDR2 YSYEKL. The CDR3 totals 14 residues. This CDR3 reads CASSQVFIADTQYF. The CDR3, as DNA: TGCGCCAGCAGCCAAGTATTCATCGCAGATACGCAGTATTTT.

The chain's CDR3 is CASSPGLAGTGELFF. DNA for the CDR3: TGTGCCAGCAGCCCGGGACTAGCGGGGACCGGGGAGCTGTTTTTT. The chain has TRBV7-2 and TRBJ2-2, with 13 bases that match TRBD2. CDR3 length: 15 residues. The germline CDR1 and CDR2 sequences are SGHTA and FQGNSA. The V and J ends lost 5 bases and 5 bases, in that order; junction bases with no gene match: 2.

The genes are TRBV19 and TRBJ2-1; 15 bases line up with TRBD2. Germline V gene lookup returns CDR1 LNHDA and CDR2 SQIVND (reference sequence). With 5 bases clipped from V and 8 bases from J, the junction kept 4 bases outside the gene matches. The CDR3 totals 15 residues. Here the CDR3 reads CASSGLAGGPDEQFF. The CDR3 nucleotides are TGTGCCAGTAGTGGACTAGCGGGAGGGCCCGATGAGCAGTTCTTC.

The J gene is TRBJ2-2, the V gene TRBV7-2; D is uncertain. Germline V gene data show CDR1 as SGHTA and CDR2 as FQGNSA. The CDR3 is 14 amino acids. Trimming pared 4 bases from V and 0 bases from J, leaving 6 bases between. The CDR3 spells CASSSNANTGELFF. The CDR3 nucleotides read TGTGCCAGCAGCTCGAACGCGAACACCGGGGAGCTGTTTTTT.

The chain uses TRBV6-6 and TRBJ2-7, with D perhaps TRBD1 (6 bases). This CDR3 is built from 13 residues. Trimming cost V 4 bases and J 2 bases, with 9 bases left between them. The germline V gene has CDR1 MNHNY and CDR2 SVGAGI (reference sequence). CDR3 in DNA: TGTGCCAGCAGTTCACAGGGAGCCTACGAGCAGTACTTC. Its protein is CASSSQGAYEQYF.

This clone was detected a few times. The CDR3 DNA reads TGCGCCAGCAGGGCCGGGACAAACACTGAAGCTTTCTTT. It specifies CASRAGTNTEAFF. The gene calls are TRBV10-1 and TRBJ1-1, with TRBD1 as a possible D gene (6 bases). The CDR3 extends over 13 amino acids. Germline V gives CDR1 WNHNN, CDR2 SYGVQD (reference sequence). V lost 6 bases and J lost 2, with 10 bases in between.

This chain connects TRBV19 to TRBJ1-2; D not certain. The CDR3 contains 14 residues. V was clipped by 5 bases and J by 7 bases, with 17 bases between them. Germline V gene sequence: CDR1 LNHDA, CDR2 SQIVND (reference sequence). CDR3 bases: TGTGCCAGTAGTCCGCGATCAATTCGGGGTGGCTACACCTTC. This codes for CASSPRSIRGGYTF.

The V and J genes are TRBV19 and TRBJ1-1; no clear D. V was cut by 1 base and J by 1 base, with 4 bases left in between. CDR1 is LNHDA and CDR2 is SQIVND in the germline V gene (reference sequence). The CDR3 contains 13 residues. CDR3 sequence (DNA): TGTGCCAGTAGTATAGGACAGAACACTGAAGCTTTCTTT. Translating gives CASSIGQNTEAFF.

This chain joins TRBV11-2 and TRBJ2-1; 9 positions agree with TRBD1. CDR1 is SGHAT and CDR2 is FQNNGV in the germline V gene. This CDR3 is built from 14 residues. V was pared by 3 bases and J by 6 bases, with 3 bases of the junction left unmatched. The DNA of the CDR3 is TGTGCCAGCAGCTTCGGGACAGGGCGCAATGAGCAGTTCTTC. It encodes CASSFGTGRNEQFF.

This clone appeared a few times. The chain has TRBV7-2 and TRBJ1-2; D ambiguous. Trimming pared 6 bases from V and 0 bases from J, leaving 14 bases between. The CDR3 is 15 residues long. Germline V gene sequence: CDR1 SGHTA, CDR2 FQGNSA. CDR3 DNA: TGTGCCAGCAGTTGGGCGGGCGGTTCTAACTATGGCTACACCTTC. Translation gives CASSWAGGSNYGYTF.

The chain employs TRBV27 and TRBJ1-5; D perhaps matches TRBD1 (6 bases). This CDR3 has 15 residues. Germline CDR1 and CDR2: MNHEY and SMNVEV (reference sequence). V was shortened by 8 bases and J by 3 bases, with 17 bases between the two germline ends. DNA of the CDR3: TGTGCCAGCTCTGAGGGGGGAGGATACAATCAGCCCCAGCATTTT. It codes for CASSEGGGYNQPQHF.

The chain combines TRBV27 with TRBJ2-7, with 15 bases that match TRBD2. V dropped 3 bases and J dropped 3; count of bases not matched to a gene: 9. The length of the CDR3 is 18 residues. In germline, CDR1 is MNHEY, CDR2 SMNVEV (reference sequence). CDR3 nucleotides: TGTGCCAGCAGTTTGGCGGTCCCGGGACTAGCGGGGGGCTACGAGCAGTACTTC. This translates into CASSLAVPGLAGGYEQYF.

The chain has TRBV7-8 and TRBJ2-3, with D possibly called TRBD1 or TRBD2 (6 bases each). Germline-derived CDR1 and CDR2 are SGHVS and FQNEAQ. Trimming removed 5 bases from V and 4 bases from J, with 16 bases in between. CDR3 size: 15 residues. The CDR3 is CASSPYRGPSDTQYF. CDR3 sequence (DNA): TGTGCCAGCAGCCCCTACCGGGGGCCCTCAGATACGCAGTATTTT.

This clone has just a few counts. Other DNA sequences in the sample encode the same CDR3. The chain is built from TRBV7-9 and TRBJ1-4; perhaps TRBD1 as D (5 bases). CDR3 length: 16 amino acids. Germline CDR1 reads SEHNR; CDR2 reads FQNEAQ (reference sequence). The V end was cut by 2 bases, the J end by 4 bases, with 14 bases between. CDR3 loop: CASSLSREGLNEKLFF. CDR3 bases: TGTGCCAGCAGCTTATCCAGGGAGGGACTTAATGAAAAACTGTTTTTT.

The rearrangement uses TRBV7-2 and TRBJ1-4; D is undetermined. The germline V and J ends were trimmed by 5 bases and 0 bases, with 13 bases remaining between them. CDR1 is SGHTA and CDR2 is FQGNSA in the germline V gene. The CDR3 totals 16 residues. CDR3 loop: CASSPSRVTTNEKLFF. CDR3 in DNA: TGTGCCAGCAGCCCAAGTAGAGTAACAACTAATGAAAAACTGTTTTTT.

This clone was seen a handful of times. This chain joins TRBV30 and TRBJ1-5; no clear D. Germline V gene lookup returns CDR1 GTSNPN and CDR2 SVGIG (reference sequence). Trimming took off 2 bases at V and 0 bases at J, with 17 bases between the two ends. The CDR3 covers 17 residues. The CDR3 DNA reads TGTGCCTGGAGTTCGTGGGAGACCGTTTATAGCAATCAGCCCCAGCATTTT. It encodes CAWSSWETVYSNQPQHF.

The sample holds a few counts of this clone. The chain is built from TRBV7-3 and TRBJ2-1; 12 positions agree with TRBD2. Germline V gene lookup returns CDR1 SGHTA and CDR2 FQGTGA. Losses at the gene ends were 3 bases for V and 5 bases for J; bases not matched to a gene: 5. There are 16 residues in the CDR3. The CDR3 is CASSFGTSGLNNEQFF. The CDR3 bases are TGTGCCAGCAGCTTCGGGACTAGCGGGTTAAACAATGAGCAGTTCTTC.

This chain uses TRBV5-1 with TRBJ2-7; 8 nucleotides agree with TRBD1. CDR3 length: 15 residues. V lost 7 bases, J lost 5 bases, and 14 bases stayed unmatched. CDR1 is SGHRS, CDR2 YFSETQ, per germline. The CDR3 spells CASHFGDRPFDEQYF. The DNA of the CDR3 is TGCGCCAGCCACTTTGGGGACAGGCCCTTCGACGAGCAGTACTTC.